These 7 T cell receptor beta chains were sequenced from one sample in a study of T-cell memory formation after mild COVID-19 (dated by TCRdb to the early 2020s). The library came from 5' RACE. Sequencing was carried out with an Illumina NovaSeq 6000. Using fastp at Q25 and MiXCR, TCRdb reprocessed the public reads and kept productive beta chains. Entries are consolidated by CDR3 protein sequence, retaining the most common genes and DNA. For this sample the table gives roughly 380,000 distinct CDR3 sequences, of which 25% to 30% were detected only once. The leading ten clones occupy about 13% of the sample. The sample was PBMCs or a T cell subset sorted from them (not recorded which). These receptors came from an adult woman who had mild COVID-19 (a few samples of this study predate the infection). The sample titles of this study are shuffled in the database, so cell type and time point are left out; the donor was told from shared clones.

The sample holds many counts of this clonotype. This sequence joins TRBV15 and TRBJ1-1; D not resolved. V was shortened by 0 bases and J by 1 base, with 15 bases between the two germline ends. This CDR3 region has 17 residues. Germline V CDR1 and CDR2: LNHNV, YYDKDF (reference sequence). CDR3 bases: TGTGCCACCAGCAGAGATAGCTTCCCGGCGAGGAACACTGAAGCTTTCTTT. Residues: CATSRDSFPARNTEAFF.

There are many counts of this clonotype. This chain links TRBV4-1 with TRBJ1-6, with a possible D match to TRBD1 (5 bases). The CDR3 is 15 residues long. In germline, CDR1 is MGHRA, CDR2 YSYEKL. Between the trimmed V and J ends, which lost 0 bases and 11 bases, there was a span of 14 bases. CDR3 in DNA: TGCGCCAGCAGCCAAGATCGTGCGGGGCGAACACCCCTCCACTTT. It specifies CASSQDRAGRTPLHF.

V is TRBV12-3 or TRBV12-4 and J is TRBJ1-5; the match to TRBD1 covers 8 bases. Trimming at V came to 3 bases and at J to 2 bases, leaving 6 bases not matched to a gene. The CDR3 is 16 amino acids. The CDR3 sequence: CASSLGRGRGNQPQHF. Here the CDR3 DNA reads TGTGCCAGCAGTTTGGGCAGGGGGCGAGGCAATCAGCCCCAGCATTTT.

The count of this clonotype is one. The CDR3 here is CAWKKAGDYNEQFF. The CDR3 nucleotides read TGTGCCTGGAAAAAGGCGGGAGACTACAATGAGCAGTTCTTC. The chain employs TRBV30 and TRBJ2-1, with 7 positions matching TRBD2. Germline loops: CDR1 GTSNPN, CDR2 SVGIG (reference sequence). V was clipped by 4 bases and J by 3 bases; unmatched bases: 6. The CDR3 runs 14 residues.

In its sample, this clonotype was seen a few times. This rearrangement joins TRBV5-5 to TRBJ2-4; 7 nucleotides align to TRBD1. This CDR3 comprises 16 residues. Trimming took 0 bases from V and 0 from J; bases not matched to a gene: 3. Germline V gene data show CDR1 as SGHKS and CDR2 as YYEKEE (reference sequence). The CDR3 region has the DNA TGTGCCAGCAGCTTGGGGACAGGTCTAGCCAAAAACATTCAGTACTTC. This encodes CASSLGTGLAKNIQYF.

The sample holds a few counts of this clonotype. This chain links TRBV6-6 with TRBJ2-3; D is ambiguous. Trimming cost V 6 bases and J 5 bases, with 9 bases left between them. Looked up from germline, CDR1 is MNHNY and CDR2 is SVGAGI (reference sequence). The length of the CDR3 is 12 residues. The CDR3 sequence is CASSPREDTQYF. The CDR3 DNA sequence: TGTGCCAGCAGCCCCCGTGAAGATACGCAGTATTTT.

The rearrangement uses TRBV4-3 and TRBJ2-3; 8 bases agree with TRBD2. The trim removed 2 bases at V and 4 bases at J, leaving 14 bases unmatched. The CDR3 length is 18 residues. Germline loops: CDR1 LGHNA, CDR2 YSLEER. The CDR3 sequence is CASSQKTLLAVEADTQYF. CDR3 DNA sequence: TGCGCCAGCAGCCAAAAAACGCTACTAGCGGTCGAGGCAGATACGCAGTATTTT.